This TCR beta chain originates from a study of monozygotic twins with inflammatory bowel disease. Study results and limitations: Telling different T cell subtypes apart from each other was not possible. Using the inverse Simpson index, IBD patients had lower TCRbeta diversity than healthy co-twins.

CDR1 MNHNS and CDR2 SASEGT come from the germline V gene. The CDR3 consists of 19 residues. TCRdb derives one entry per CDR3 protein from the 5' RACE reads, leaving out DNA. This repertoire includes approximately 400,000 distinct CDR3 sequences. Concerning this clonotype: Its antigen is not known.

Material for sequencing was blood. The genes are TRBV6-1 and TRBJ2-6. The sequence derives from a human donor with ulcerative colitis or Crohn's disease, or a healthy co-twin of an affected twin (not recorded which). CDR3 loop: CASSKTTVLTGSGANVLTF.